The 21 T cell receptor beta chains below all came from one sample that was sequenced in a study of blood T cell repertoires in COVID-19. Sequenced by immunoSEQ multiplex PCR; TCRdb stores in-frame clones only, minus some. The sample has 90,000 to 150,000 clones, about 85% seen once; the top ten hold approximately 10%. Sequenced: peripheral blood. These receptors were collected from a man older than 75 with acute or convalescent COVID-19.

The rearrangement joins TRBV29-1 to TRBJ1-3; D remains ambiguous. CDR1 is SQVTM and CDR2 is ANQGSEA in the germline V gene. This CDR3 region has 14 residues. V lost 1 base and J 3 bases, leaving 10 bases between the germline ends. The CDR3 DNA reads TGCAGCGTTGAAGGAGGTTCCTATGGAAACACCATATATTTT. This gives the protein CSVEGGSYGNTIYF.

The V gene is TRBV19, the J gene TRBJ2-3; maybe TRBD2 (6 bases). Germline V gene lookup returns CDR1 LNHDA and CDR2 SQIVND (reference sequence). Trimming stripped 5 bases from V and 2 bases from J, with 11 bases between. The CDR3 is 14 residues long. The CDR3 region is CASSYGGNTDTQYF. CDR3 bases: TGTGCCAGTAGTTACGGGGGTAACACAGATACGCAGTATTTT.

In its sample, this clone was seen once. The rearrangement links TRBV3-1 (or the pseudogene TRBV3-2) to TRBJ2-1; D perhaps matches TRBD1 (5 bases). This CDR3 has 17 residues. The germline V and J ends were trimmed by 1 base and 1 base, with 14 bases remaining between them. Per the germline V gene, CDR1 is LGHDT and CDR2 is YNNKEL (reference sequence). The CDR3 DNA reads as TGTGCCAGCAGCCAAGCAGGGAACCTCCTTTCCTACAATGAGCAGTTCTTC. Protein: CASSQAGNLLSYNEQFF.

The chain has TRBV27 and TRBJ1-1, with TRBD1 matching over 9 bases. The CDR3 sequence is 18 residues long. V was pared by 4 bases and J by 2 bases, with 14 bases of the junction left unmatched. CDR1 is MNHEY, CDR2 SMNVEV, per germline (reference sequence). The CDR3 nucleotides read TGTGCCAGCAGTTGGGGACAGGGACGGTGGTATGGCAACACTGAAGCTTTCTTT. It specifies CASSWGQGRWYGNTEAFF.

This clone was seen a handful of times. The chain employs TRBV12-3 or TRBV12-4 and TRBJ2-2; D perhaps matches TRBD2 (5 bases). The germline V and J ends were trimmed by 7 bases and 8 bases, with 8 bases remaining between them. The CDR3 is 11 residues long. The CDR3 region has the DNA TGTGCCAGCACGGACTCGGGGGAGCTGTTTTTT. As protein: CASTDSGELFF.

V usage is TRBV2 and J usage is TRBJ1-6; 11 bases fit TRBD1. This CDR3 contains 16 residues. Looked up from germline, CDR1 is SNHLY and CDR2 is FYNNEI. The V segment lost 6 bases and the J segment 7 bases; nucleotides outside the gene matches: 8. This CDR3 reads CASRDRDRGWNSPLHF. The CDR3 DNA sequence: TGTGCCAGCAGAGACCGGGACAGGGGGTGGAATTCACCCCTCCACTTT.

This chain connects TRBV27 to TRBJ1-6; D unresolved. Trimming pared 3 bases from V and 0 bases from J, leaving 6 bases between. This CDR3 comprises 15 residues. CDR1 and CDR2 from the germline V gene are MNHEY and SMNVEV (reference sequence). The CDR3 loop reads CASSLGTSYNSPLHF. The DNA for the CDR3 is TGTGCCAGCAGTTTGGGCACCTCCTATAATTCACCCCTCCACTTT.

The V call is TRBV4-3, the J call TRBJ2-7, with 7 bases aligning to TRBD1. Germline CDR1 is LGHNA and CDR2 is YSLEER. The CDR3 length is 13 residues. J gave up 3 bases and V 8 bases, and 7 bases lay outside the gene matches. The CDR3: CASPSGQSYEQYF. For the CDR3, the DNA is TGCGCCAGCCCATCGGGACAGAGCTACGAGCAGTACTTC.

The chain recombines TRBV5-1 with TRBJ2-3; TRBD2 aligns across 15 bases. V lost 3 bases to trimming and J lost 0 bases; unmatched junction nucleotides: 2. This CDR3 has 17 residues. Germline-derived CDR1 and CDR2 are SGHRS and YFSETQ. CDR3 bases: TGCGCCAGCAGCTACGGACTAGCGGGGGGGAGCACAGATACGCAGTATTTT. Translating gives CASSYGLAGGSTDTQYF.

This chain uses TRBV27 with TRBJ1-2, with 7 bases that match TRBD1. V was clipped by 8 bases and J by 0 bases; unmatched bases: 3. This CDR3 spans 13 amino acids. The germline gives CDR1 MNHEY, CDR2 SMNVEV (reference sequence). The CDR3 DNA is TGTGCCAGCTCGGACAGGCCTAACTATGGCTACACCTTC. It codes for CASSDRPNYGYTF.

J is TRBJ1-2 and V is TRBV16; D not resolved. This CDR3 comprises 13 residues. The germline gives CDR1 KGHSY, CDR2 FQNENV. V lost 3 bases and J 8 bases, leaving 13 bases between the germline ends. CDR3 in DNA: TGTGCCAGCAGCCAGGAGACTCAAGGCGGCTACACCTTC. Translated, it gives CASSQETQGGYTF.

The chain is built from TRBV7-6 and TRBJ1-1; TRBD1 matches at 7 bases. The CDR3 spans 15 residues. V lost 0 bases and J lost 5; bases outside the gene matches: 6. Germline V CDR1 and CDR2: SGHVS, FNYEAQ. CDR3 in DNA: TGTGCCAGCAGCTTAGCGAGCAGGGGGGTAACTGAAGCTTTCTTT. It codes for CASSLASRGVTEAFF.

This chain uses TRBV27 with TRBJ2-7, with TRBD1 identical over 11 bases. The CDR3 sequence is 13 residues long. Germline values: CDR1 MNHEY, CDR2 SMNVEV (reference sequence). Trimming at V came to 8 bases and at J to 6 bases, leaving 6 bases not matched to a gene. CDR3 in DNA: TGTGCCAGCTGGGCCGGGACAGGGGGCGAGCAGTACTTC. This sequence encodes CASWAGTGGEQYF.

This chain links TRBV19 with TRBJ2-5; 7 bases fit TRBD2. V dropped 5 bases and J dropped 4; count of bases not matched to a gene: 13. The CDR3 runs to 16 residues. Germline values: CDR1 LNHDA, CDR2 SQIVND (reference sequence). The chain's CDR3 is CASSPRSTSPGETQYF. CDR3 nucleotide sequence: TGTGCCAGTAGTCCCCGTTCGACTAGCCCGGGAGAGACCCAGTACTTC. Full variable domain (rest looked up from reference TRBV19 and TRBJ2-5): DGGITQSPKYLFRKEGQNVTLSCEQNLNHDAMYWYRQDPGQGLRLIYYSQIVNDFQKGDIAEGYSVSREKKESFPLTVTSAQKNPTAFYLCASSPRSTSPGETQYFGPGTRLLVL.

This clone was seen a single time. The rearrangement links TRBV2 to TRBJ1-1; maybe TRBD1 (5 bases). Germline assignment: CDR1 SNHLY and CDR2 FYNNEI. V was clipped by 5 bases and J by 7 bases, with 17 bases between them. The CDR3 contains 14 residues. This CDR3 reads CASSFAGGRSEAFF. The CDR3 nucleotides read TGTGCCAGCAGTTTCGCGGGGGGAAGGAGTGAAGCTTTCTTT.

This clone was counted between two and nine times. The chain employs TRBV6-5 and TRBJ1-6; tentatively, D is TRBD1 (6 bases). CDR1 is MNHEY and CDR2 is SVGAGI in the germline V gene. This CDR3 spans 14 amino acids. V lost 5 bases to trimming and J lost 8 bases, with 13 bases between them. The CDR3 DNA is TGTGCCAGCAGTCTCCTAAACAGGGATTCACCCCTCCACTTT. This encodes CASSLLNRDSPLHF.

This clone is a singleton in its sample. This rearrangement joins TRBV6-5 to TRBJ1-3; TRBD1 matches 8 bases. CDR1 MNHEY and CDR2 SVGAGI come from the germline V gene. V was pared by 5 bases and J by 4 bases, with 7 bases of the junction left unmatched. The length of the CDR3 is 15 residues. Here the CDR3 DNA reads TGTGCCAGCAGTCGGACAGGGTCGGCGGGAAACACCATATATTTT. Translating gives CASSRTGSAGNTIYF.

CDR3 nucleotides: TGCGCCAGCAGCTTGGCCCACCTAAACACTGAAGCTTTCTTT. It yields the protein CASSLAHLNTEAFF. The V gene is TRBV5-1, the J gene TRBJ1-1; D gene unclear. V lost 0 bases and J 2 bases, leaving 8 bases between the germline ends. Germline V gene sequence: CDR1 SGHRS, CDR2 YFSETQ. The CDR3 extends over 14 amino acids.

J is TRBJ1-4 and V is TRBV7-9, with 8 bases matching TRBD1. The V gene end was trimmed by 5 bases and the J gene end by 4 bases; junction bases not matched to a gene: 6. Germline V CDR1 and CDR2: SEHNR, FQNEAQ (reference sequence). This CDR3 is built from 15 residues. CDR3 nucleotide sequence: TGTGCCAGCAGCCCGAGGACAGGGAGTAATGAAAAACTGTTTTTT. Translation gives CASSPRTGSNEKLFF.

The gene calls are TRBV28 and TRBJ2-1; TRBD2 aligns across 12 bases. Germline V gives CDR1 MDHEN, CDR2 SYDVKM. This CDR3 comprises 15 residues. V shed 5 bases, J shed 8 bases, and the junction held 7 bases outside the gene matches. In DNA form, the CDR3 reads TGTGCCAGCAGTAAACTAGCGGGAGGTGGGTATGAGCAGTTCTTC. It yields the protein CASSKLAGGGYEQFF. Full variable domain (missing parts from reference TRBV28 and TRBJ2-1): DVKVTQSSRYLVKRTGEKVFLECVQDMDHENMFWYRQDPGLGLRLIYFSYDVKMKEKGDIPEGYSVSREKKERFSLILESASTNQTSMYLCASSKLAGGGYEQFFGPGTRLTVL.

The chain joins TRBV7-2 to TRBJ1-6, with D perhaps TRBD1 (5 bases). Trimming removed 4 bases from V and 5 bases from J, with 9 bases in between. This CDR3 is built from 14 residues. Germline CDR1 SGHTA, CDR2 FQGNSA. CDR3 DNA sequence: TGTGCCAGCAGCTGGACACCCCATAATTCACCCCTCCACTTT. Encoded protein: CASSWTPHNSPLHF. The full variable domain, its missing parts supplied by reference TRBV7-2 and TRBJ1-6, is GAGVSQSPSNKVTEKGKDVELRCDPISGHTALYWYRQSLGQGLEFLIYFQGNSAPDKSGLPSDRFSAERTGGSVSTLTIQRTQQEDSAVYLCASSWTPHNSPLHFGNGTRLTVT.